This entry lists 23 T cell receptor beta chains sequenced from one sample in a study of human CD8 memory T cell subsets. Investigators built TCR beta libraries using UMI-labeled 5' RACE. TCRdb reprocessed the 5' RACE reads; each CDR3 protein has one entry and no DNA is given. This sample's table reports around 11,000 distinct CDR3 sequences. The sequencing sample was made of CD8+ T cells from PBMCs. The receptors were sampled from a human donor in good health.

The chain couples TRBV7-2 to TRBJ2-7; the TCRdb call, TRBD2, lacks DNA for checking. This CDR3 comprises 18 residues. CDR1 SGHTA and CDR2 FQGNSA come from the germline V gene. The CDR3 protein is CASSLASALAGGRYEQYF.

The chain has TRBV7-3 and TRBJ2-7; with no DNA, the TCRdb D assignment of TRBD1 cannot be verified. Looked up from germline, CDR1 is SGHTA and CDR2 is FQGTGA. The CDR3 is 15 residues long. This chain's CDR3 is CASSLFAGEGYEQYF. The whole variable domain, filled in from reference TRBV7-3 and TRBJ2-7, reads GAGVSQTPSNKVTEKGKYVELRCDPISGHTALYWYRQSLGQGPEFLIYFQGTGAADDSGLPNDRFFAVRPEGSVSTLKIQRTERGDSAVYLCASSLFAGEGYEQYFGPGTRLTVT.

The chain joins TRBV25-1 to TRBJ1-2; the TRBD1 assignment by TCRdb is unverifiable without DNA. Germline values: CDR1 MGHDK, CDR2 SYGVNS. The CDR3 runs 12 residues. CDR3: CASSAEGYGYTF.

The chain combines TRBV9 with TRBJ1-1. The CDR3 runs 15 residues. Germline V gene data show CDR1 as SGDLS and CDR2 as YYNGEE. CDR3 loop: CASSVEAGMYTEAFF.

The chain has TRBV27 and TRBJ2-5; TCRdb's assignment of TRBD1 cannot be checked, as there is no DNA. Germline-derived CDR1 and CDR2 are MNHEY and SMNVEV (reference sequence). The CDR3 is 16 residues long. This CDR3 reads CASSPTTGILPGTQYF.

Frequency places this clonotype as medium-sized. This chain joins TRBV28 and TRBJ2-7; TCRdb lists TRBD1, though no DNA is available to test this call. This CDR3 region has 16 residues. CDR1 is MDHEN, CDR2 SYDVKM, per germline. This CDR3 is CASSQPDRSLKYEQYF.

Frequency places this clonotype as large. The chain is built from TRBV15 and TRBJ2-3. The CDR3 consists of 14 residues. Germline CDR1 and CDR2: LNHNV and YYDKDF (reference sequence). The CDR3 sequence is CATSRVSVTDTQYF.

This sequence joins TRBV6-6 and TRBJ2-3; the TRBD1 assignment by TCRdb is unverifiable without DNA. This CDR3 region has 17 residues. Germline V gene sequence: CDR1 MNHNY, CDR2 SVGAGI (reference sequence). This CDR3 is CASSYSGPRLSRDTQYF.

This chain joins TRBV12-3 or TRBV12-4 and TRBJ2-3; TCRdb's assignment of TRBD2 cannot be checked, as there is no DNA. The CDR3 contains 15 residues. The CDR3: CASTEGLALTDTQYF.

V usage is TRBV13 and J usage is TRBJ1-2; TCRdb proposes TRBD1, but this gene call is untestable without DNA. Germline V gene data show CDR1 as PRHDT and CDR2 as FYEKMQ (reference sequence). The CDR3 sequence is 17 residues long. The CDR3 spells CASSAGTGEELDYGYTF. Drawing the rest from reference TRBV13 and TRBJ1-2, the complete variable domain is AAGVIQSPRHLIKEKRETATLKCYPIPRHDTVYWYQQGPGQDPQFLISFYEKMQSDKGSIPDRFSAQQFSDYHSELNMSSLELGDSALYFCASSAGTGEELDYGYTFGSGTRLTVV.

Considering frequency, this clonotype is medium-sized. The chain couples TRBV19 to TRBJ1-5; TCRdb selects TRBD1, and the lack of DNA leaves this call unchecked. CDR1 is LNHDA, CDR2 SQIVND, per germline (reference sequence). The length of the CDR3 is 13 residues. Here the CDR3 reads CASSISARQPQHF.

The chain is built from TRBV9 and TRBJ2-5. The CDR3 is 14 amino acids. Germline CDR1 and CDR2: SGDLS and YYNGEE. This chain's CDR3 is CASSVNSHQETQYF.

CDR3 loop: CASSFPGGRADTQYF. The V gene is TRBV11-2, the J gene TRBJ2-3; as DNA is missing, the TRBD2 call by TCRdb cannot be tested. This CDR3 region has 15 residues. CDR1 is SGHAT and CDR2 is FQNNGV in the germline V gene.

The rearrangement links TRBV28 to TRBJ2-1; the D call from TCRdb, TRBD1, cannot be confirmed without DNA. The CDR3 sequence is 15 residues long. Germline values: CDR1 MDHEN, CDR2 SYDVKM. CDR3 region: CASSQGQGSYNEQFF.

The CDR3 loop is CASSDQQGTEQFF. The J gene is TRBJ2-1, the V gene TRBV10-1; the D gene TCRdb calls, TRBD1, cannot be checked with no DNA. This CDR3 contains 13 residues. Germline V gene sequence: CDR1 WNHNN, CDR2 SYGVQD (reference sequence).

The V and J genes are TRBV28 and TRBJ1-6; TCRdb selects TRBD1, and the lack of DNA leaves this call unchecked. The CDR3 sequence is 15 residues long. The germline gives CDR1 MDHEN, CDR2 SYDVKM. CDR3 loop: CASSFTGSYNSPLHF.

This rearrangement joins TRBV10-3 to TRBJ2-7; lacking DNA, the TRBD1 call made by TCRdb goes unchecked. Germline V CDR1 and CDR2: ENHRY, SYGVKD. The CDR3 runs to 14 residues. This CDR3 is CAISEGPGTYEQYF.

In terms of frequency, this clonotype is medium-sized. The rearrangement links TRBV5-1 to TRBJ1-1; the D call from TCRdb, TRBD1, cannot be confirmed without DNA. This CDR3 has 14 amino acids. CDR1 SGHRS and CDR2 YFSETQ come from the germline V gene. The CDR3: CASSLAGQGAEAFF. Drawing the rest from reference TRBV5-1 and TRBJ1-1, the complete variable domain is KAGVTQTPRYLIKTRGQQVTLSCSPISGHRSVSWYQQTPGQGLQFLFEYFSETQRNKGNFPGRFSGRQFSNSRSEMNVSTLELGDSALYLCASSLAGQGAEAFFGQGTRLTVV.

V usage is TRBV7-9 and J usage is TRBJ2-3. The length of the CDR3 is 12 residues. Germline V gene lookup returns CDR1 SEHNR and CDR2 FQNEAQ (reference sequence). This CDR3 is CASSLGIDTQYF.

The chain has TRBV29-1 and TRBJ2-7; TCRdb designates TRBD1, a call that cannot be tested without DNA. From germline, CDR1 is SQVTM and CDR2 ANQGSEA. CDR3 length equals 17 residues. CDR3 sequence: CSAVGSGGARSSYEQYF.

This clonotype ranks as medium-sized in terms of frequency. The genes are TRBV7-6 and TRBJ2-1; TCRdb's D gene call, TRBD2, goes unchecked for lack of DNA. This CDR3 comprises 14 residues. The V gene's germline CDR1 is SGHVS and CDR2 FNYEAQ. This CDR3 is CASSSLVGHNEQFF.

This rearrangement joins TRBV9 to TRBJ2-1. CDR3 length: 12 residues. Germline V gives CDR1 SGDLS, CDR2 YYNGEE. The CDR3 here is CASSVNNNEQFF. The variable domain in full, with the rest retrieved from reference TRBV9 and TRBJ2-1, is DSGVTQTPKHLITATGQRVTLRCSPRSGDLSVYWYQQSLDQGLQFLIQYYNGEERAKGNILERFSAQQFPDLHSELNLSSLELGDSALYFCASSVNNNEQFFGPGTRLTVL.

The CDR3 spells CSARDLRGSTEAFF. J is TRBJ1-1 and V is TRBV20-1; TCRdb gives TRBD1 as the D gene, but with no DNA this cannot be confirmed. Germline CDR1 is DFQATT and CDR2 is SNEGSKA (reference sequence). The length of the CDR3 is 14 residues.